Given below is one TCR beta chain in context. In this sample, this clonotype turned up many times. Its binding antigen is unknown. Base quality data are lacking; no much larger clone is found one base away. This sample is drawn from a study of regulatory T cells in long-lasting Graves disease (dated by TCRdb to the early 2020s). General notes on the study: Newly diagnosed Graves' disease patients had taken antithyroid drugs for less than 3 months. Persistent Graves' disease patients were compared with newly diagnosed Graves' disease patients by peripheral blood TCR sequencing and RNA sequencing. The study was conducted in China and was registered as a clinical trial. A total of about 33 samples underwent TCR sequencing: about 13 from persistent and around 20 from newly diagnosed Graves' disease patients.

CDR1 and CDR2 were assigned from the germline V gene as SNHLY and FYNNEI. The CDR3, cysteine through phenylalanine, is 14 amino acids long. Solely the CDR3 DNA is kept, with 42 bases framed from the first base. Here V drops 2 bases and J drops 7 bases, and the junction holds 5 bases not matched to any gene. The sample's time point, from its label and the paper: newly diagnosed GD, antithyroid drugs for less than 3 months. For both TCR sequencing and RNA sequencing, RNA was extracted from PBMCs using TRIzol. The diagnosis of Graves' disease followed American Thyroid Association guidelines. Patients were recruited from an endocrinology department in Xi'an, China. From each patient, around 8.3 milliliters of peripheral blood was collected into an EDTA anticoagulant tube. Ficoll Paque Plus density gradient separation was used to isolate PBMCs, and no further T cell sorting was performed. An Agilent 2100 Bioanalyzer and agarose gel were used to check RNA quality, while a NanoDrop 2000 measured RNA concentration.

Here is what the overall study found, with its caveats: Lower TCR Shannon entropy and fewer highly expanded clones were observed in persistent Graves' disease patients than in newly diagnosed patients, which suggested clonal expansion. Persistent disease showed preferential use of TRBV28, TRBJ1-2 and TRBJ2-5, whereas newly diagnosed disease favored TRBV20-1 and TRBJ2-1. Because the primary lesion, thyroid tissue, could not be accessed, the study looked at peripheral blood alone. The small sample size was acknowledged by the authors as a limitation that may reduce accuracy. A larger number of public clonotypes was shared among persistent patients (under 3,000) than among newly diagnosed patients (around 870). Sequencing and analysis were limited to the TCR beta chain.

Library preparation employed multiplex PCR. Sequencing took place on an Illumina HiSeq 4000. CDR3 regions were amplified by Arm-PCR with iRepertoire HTBI primers to construct TCR beta libraries. Before sequencing, the PCR products went through gel purification. The paper's data handling went like this. Gene usage analysis of CDR3 amino acid clonotypes relied on the 60 or so TRBV and 14 TRBJ segments identified across samples. COPE and FqMerger were used to merge the filtered high-quality paired reads into contigs. Contigs were aligned with BLAST to IMGT TRBV, TRBD and TRBJ reference genes, and CDR3 was defined per IMGT. Any clonotype with a frequency above 0.1% was counted as a highly expanded clone. Repertoire diversity was measured by Shannon entropy, and V-J evenness by the Gini coefficient. A clonotype found in more than one individual was treated as public. TCRdb redid the processing of the public reads, applying fastp at Q25 and MiXCR, and retained in-frame beta chains. Entries are consolidated by CDR3 protein sequence, retaining the most common genes and DNA. These V and J calls are TCRdb output, not the study's own analysis. Here the sample has 440,000 or so distinct CDR3 sequences; 16% occur a single time. Together, the top ten hold roughly 10% of the sample.

A further study also used this sample, focusing on T cells in Graves' hyperthyroidism and ophthalmopathy. The second study's authors report: Stable Graves' hyperthyroidism was defined as the absence of progression to ophthalmopathy over 18 months of follow-up. The hyperthyroidism patients were between 18 and 65 years old and newly diagnosed, with a disease duration of less than 2 months. Patients with uncontrolled infections, other autoimmune diseases, pregnancy or lactation were excluded. Diagnoses were based on clinical symptoms, serum thyroxine and TRAb, thyroid ultrasound and orbital computed tomography. The TCR CDR3 was subjected to a first round of RT-PCR using the HTBI primer set and the Qiagen OneStep RT-PCR kit. Most expanded thyroid clonotypes (frequency above 0.001) were also detected in blood, a finding suggesting that blood repertoires may reflect thyroid immune responses. A model built on a 13 V-J signature distinguished ophthalmopathy from stable hyperthyroidism, reaching roughly 88% sensitivity and approximately 81% specificity in cross-validation and 80%/75% in testing. During validation, the model predicted progression to ophthalmopathy a median of roughly six months ahead of onset, with approximately 71% sensitivity and 72.22% specificity. To identify distinguishing TCR V-J signatures, a discovery cohort of 90 to 100 patients was used, comprising some 45 with Graves' ophthalmopathy and under 60 with stable Graves' hyperthyroidism. Prospective prediction of ophthalmopathy was tested in an independent validation cohort consisting of 18 hyperthyroidism patients and approximately 16 patients who later progressed to ophthalmopathy. The 100 or so discovery patients were randomly divided into training and test sets at a 7:3 ratio. The study also compared thyroid tissue and blood T-cell repertoires from 5 to 7 Graves' hyperthyroidism patients. After blood sampling, hyperthyroidism patients were treated with methimazole at a starting dose of 30 mg daily, and ophthalmopathy patients were treated with high-dose intravenous methylprednisolone. Libraries were constructed in a second round of multiplex PCR, after which size selection and purification were carried out. Paired-end sequencing of the libraries was performed with 100 bp reads on an Illumina HiSeq2000. SOAPnuke was used to process the raw data, with reads discarded if the reads contained adapters or uncalled bases, had a mean Phred below 15, or lacked an exact constant-primer or identifier match. COPE v1.2.5 was used to merge the high-quality paired reads, and each unique nucleotide sequence was defined as a clonotype. MiTCR v1.1 was used to align clonotypes to the IMGT TRBV, TRBD and TRBJ reference segments. Analysis was restricted to V-J combinations with a frequency above 0.0001, which covered about 99% of repertoires. A TCS score was defined as the ratio between F50 (clonal expansion) and ExV (chaos), using BLOSUM62-based TCRdist between CDR3 peptides within each V-J. Welch's t-statistics and random forest reduced some 510 V-J features to 13, which were used in a naive Bayes classifier (R e1071). Sample size was not statistically predetermined, and investigators were not blinded to group allocation. TCR Vbeta CDR3 sequencing of 120 to 150 peripheral blood samples (under 45 ophthalmopathy, roughly 74 hyperthyroidism and roughly 17 progressor patients) is reported in the paper.

The sample consisted of peripheral blood mononuclear cells (PBMCs), taken at new diagnosis, from a patient treated with antithyroid drugs. The V and J segments used are TRBV2 and TRBJ1-2; TRBD1 agrees with 9 junctional bases. This receptor was identified in a woman in her thirties with Graves disease. Donor details come from another sample of the same person, matched by shared clones. Here the CDR3 is given as CASSENRDRVGYTF. The DNA reads as follows: TGTGCCAGCAGTGAAAACAGGGACAGGGTTGGCTACACCTTC. The full variable domain, with segments outside the CDR3 supplied by the reference TRBV2 and TRBJ1-2 proteins, appears as EPEVTQTPSHQVTQMGQEVILRCVPISNHLYFYWYRQILGQKVEFLVSFYNNEISEKSEIFDDQFSVERPDGSNFTLKIRSTKLEDSAMYFCASSENRDRVGYTFGSGTRLTVV.